This entry lists 3 T cell receptor beta chains sequenced from one sample in a study of T cell responses to AZD1222 COVID-19 vaccine. Here immunoSEQ multiplex PCR was the method, and the copy in TCRdb shows in-frame clones only, minus some. The table records 200,000 or so clones, around 88% of them present only once. The sample consisted of peripheral blood, taken on day 0 of AZD1222 vaccination. The receptors shown here come from an adult in good health.

This clone was observed a single time. The V call is TRBV5-1, the J call TRBJ2-5; no clear D. The V gene's germline CDR1 is SGHRS and CDR2 YFSETQ. The CDR3 is 14 amino acids. V was pared by 0 bases and J by 5 bases, with 11 bases between. CDR3 in amino acids: CASSLGAGVETQYF. DNA of the CDR3: TGCGCCAGCAGCTTGGGGGCTGGCGTGGAGACCCAGTACTTC.

V gene TRBV6-5 combines with J gene TRBJ1-5, with TRBD1 identical over 7 bases. This CDR3 comprises 15 residues. The ends lost 2 bases at V and 0 bases at J; junction bases unmatched: 1. Per germline, CDR1 MNHEY and CDR2 SVGAGI. For the CDR3, the DNA is TGTGCCAGCAGTTACCGGACAGGTAGCAATCAGCCCCAGCATTTT. Residues: CASSYRTGSNQPQHF.

This clone showed up just once. The chain recombines TRBV19 with TRBJ2-5; D ambiguous. CDR1 is LNHDA and CDR2 is SQIVND in the germline V gene (reference sequence). Trimming removed 5 bases from V and 2 bases from J, with 9 bases in between. The CDR3 is 13 residues long. CDR3: CASSESNQETQYF. Written as DNA, the CDR3 is TGTGCCAGTAGTGAGAGTAATCAAGAGACCCAGTACTTC.